The rows below give T cell receptor beta chains drawn from one sample of a study of blood T cell repertoires in COVID-19. TCRdb keeps only in-frame clones here, not all; method: immunoSEQ multiplex PCR. The sample shows fewer than 250,000 clones, 87% of them seen only once. The sequenced sample was PBMCs or T cells enriched from blood (not recorded which). All receptors derive from a woman aged 25 to 39 with acute COVID-19. The CDR3 runs from the conserved cysteine through the conserved F or W. The D gene is left open where the match is weak. Size values are once, few and many counts, or a class for expanded clones, and some rows have none.

>TRBV18|TRBD1|.|TRBJ2-7
TGTGCCAGCTCACCGTTGACAGGGGGCGCCTACTACGAGCAGTACTTC
CASSPLTGGAYYEQYF
>TRBV10-3|TRBD1|.|TRBJ1-5
TGTGCCAACCACAACCTGACAGGGGGCAGGCGGCGGGATCAGCCCCAGCATTTT
CANHNLTGGRRRDQPQHF
>TRBV12-3/TRBV12-4|.|once|TRBJ2-7
TGTGCCAGCAGTTTGTCCAGGGGCGAGCAGTACTTC
CASSLSRGEQYF
>TRBV4-1|TRBD1|once|TRBJ1-3
TGCGCCAGCAGCCATCGGGACCCCACCGGGACAGGGGGCCTCAGGGTGGGAAACACCATATATTTT
CASSHRDPTGTGGLRVGNTIYF
>TRBV5-1|TRBD2|.|TRBJ2-3
TGCGCCAGCAGCTGGAACCCCAGCGGGGGGGACCGGACAAGCACAGATACGCAGTATTTT
CASSWNPSGGDRTSTDTQYF
>TRBV2|.|.|TRBJ2-6
TGTGCCAGCACTCCCCGCCCCGGGATCTCTGGGGCCAACGTCCTGACTTTC
CASTPRPGISGANVLTF
>TRBV19|.|once|TRBJ2-7
TGTGCCAGTAGTTTGGGCCCCCTTTACGAGCAGTACTTC
CASSLGPLYEQYF
>TRBV2|TRBD1|.|TRBJ1-3
TGTGCCAGCGACTCAGGGGGAAAAGGAAACACCATATATTTT
CASDSGGKGNTIYF
>TRBV5-1|TRBD1|.|TRBJ2-1
TGCGCCAGCAGCAGGGGACAGGGTGACACCTACAATGAGCAGTTCTTC
CASSRGQGDTYNEQFF
>TRBV13|TRBD2|.|TRBJ2-3
TGTGCCAGCAGCTCTACTAGCGGGGGCACAGATACGCAGTATTTT
CASSSTSGGTDTQYF
>TRBV12-5|.|.|TRBJ1-1
TGTGCTAGTGGTTTGCAGGGTCACACTGAAGCTTTCTTT
CASGLQGHTEAFF
>TRBV5-8|.|.|TRBJ1-3
TGTGCCAGCACCCCCGGTTGGGCCAGCTCTGGAAACACCATATATTTT
CASTPGWASSGNTIYF
>TRBV5-1|.|.|TRBJ2-6
TGCGCCAGCAGCTTGAACCCGGGGGGCGAAATGCCTGGGGCCAACGTCCTGACTTTC
CASSLNPGGEMPGANVLTF
>TRBV4-3|.|.|TRBJ1-4
TGCGCCAGCAGCTTTCGCTGGGGGGATGGGAATGAAAAACTGTTTTTT
CASSFRWGDGNEKLFF
>TRBV6-5|.|.|TRBJ1-2
TGTGCCAGCAGCTACCGAATCGACAATCCCTATGGCTACACCTTC
CASSYRIDNPYGYTF
>TRBV6-2/TRBV6-3|.|.|TRBJ1-1
TGTGCCAGCAGTTACGCAGTGATGAACACTGAAGCTTTCTTT
CASSYAVMNTEAFF
>TRBV4-1|TRBD1|once|TRBJ1-1
TGCGCCAGCAGCCTTATCTCGGACAGGGTGAGGACTGAAGCTTTCTTT
CASSLISDRVRTEAFF
>TRBV5-6|TRBD1|.|TRBJ2-7
TGTGCCAGCAGCTTACCGGGACAGGGGGCCTACGAGCAGTACTTC
CASSLPGQGAYEQYF
>TRBV10-1|TRBD1|.|TRBJ1-2
TGCGCCAGCAGTCCGGACAGGGCTGGTGGCTACACCTTC
CASSPDRAGGYTF
>TRBV6-2/TRBV6-3|.|.|TRBJ1-1
TGTGCCAGCAGTTACCCTATACCCCAAGGGGAACTCAACACTGAAGCTTTCTTT
CASSYPIPQGELNTEAFF
>TRBV6-6|.|.|TRBJ2-5
TGTGCCAGCAGTTACTCCGGGGGGCGAGTAGAGACCCAGTACTTC
CASSYSGGRVETQYF
>TRBV2|.|.|TRBJ1-5
TGTGCCAGCAGTGAAATCCGGGAACAGCCCCAGCATTTT
CASSEIREQPQHF
>TRBV19|TRBD2|.|TRBJ2-1
TGTGCCAGTAGTCTACCGGGACTAGCGTACAATGAGCAGTTCTTC
CASSLPGLAYNEQFF
>TRBV30|.|.|TRBJ1-3
TGTGCCTGGACCCGGGGAATCTCTGGAAACACCATATATTTT
CAWTRGISGNTIYF
>TRBV19|.|.|TRBJ1-5
TGTGCCAGTGACAGCCTTGACAGGATGGTGCAGCCCCAGCATTTT
CASDSLDRMVQPQHF
>TRBV7-2|TRBD1|.|TRBJ2-3
TGTGCCAGCAGCTTAGGCCAGGGGACAGGGGGTGGAGATACGCAGTATTTT
CASSLGQGTGGGDTQYF
>TRBV3-1/TRBV3-2|.|.|TRBJ2-3
TGTGCCAGCAGCCAAGATCTTAGCACAGATACGCAGTATTTT
CASSQDLSTDTQYF